This TCR beta chain was retrieved from a study of cytomegalovirus exposure and HLA in healthy donors. Study information: Previous work identified 90 million to 130 million unique TCR beta sequences from around 180 million T cells. Whole-study results and caveats: A few of the chains that were CMV-associated were confirmed in vitro to be specific for CMV antigens.

PCR involved 60 Vbeta and 13 Jbeta primers. Profiled with immunoSEQ multiplex PCR; TCRdb holds only in-frame clones, not every one. The sample holds some 70,000 clones. Worth noting for this clone: Its antigen is unknown.

V was cut by 4 bases and J by 5 bases, with 19 bases left in between. The CDR3 has 16 residues. Germline values: CDR1 SGHTS, CDR2 YDEGEE. The V gene is TRBV5-8, the J gene TRBJ1-5; weak D call: TRBD1 (6 bases). The TCR originated in a man in his forties in good health and CMV-seronegative. Input material: PBMCs. CDR3 sequence (DNA): TGTGCCAGCAGCCAGGGGTTTCAGGGGACGGATCAGCCCCAGCATTTT. This encodes CASSQGFQGTDQPQHF. The variable domain in full, completed from reference TRBV5-8 and TRBJ1-5, reads EAGVTQSPTHLIKTRGQQATLRCSPISGHTSVYWYQQALGLGLQFLLWYDEGEERNRGNFPPRFSGRQFPNYSSELNVNALELEDSALYLCASSQGFQGTDQPQHFGDGTRLSIL.